This TCR beta chain was identified during a study of T cell responses to AZD1222 COVID-19 vaccine. Study information: Second-dose groups at about 4 or about 12 weeks were pooled.

Notes on this clone: Its antigen is not known.

Trimming left V 5 bases short and J 7 bases short, with 12 bases between. The CDR3 is made up of 13 amino acids. Germline lookup yields CDR1 MDHEN and CDR2 SYDVKM. Sequenced by immunoSEQ multiplex PCR; TCRdb stores in-frame clones only, minus some. The sample has 150,000 to 200,000 clones; roughly nine tenths are singletons. Findings and limits, study-wide: White British donors predominated, females outnumbered males, and clonal diversity was possibly underestimated.

The sequence was collected from an adult in good health. This chain joins TRBV28 and TRBJ1-5; possibly TRBD1 for D (6 bases). The sequenced sample was peripheral blood, obtained on day 0 of AZD1222 vaccination. The CDR3 here is CASSLRGGQPQHF. As DNA, the CDR3 is TGTGCCAGCAGTCTCAGGGGAGGACAGCCCCAGCATTTT.